This entry lists 10 T cell receptor beta chains sequenced from one sample in a study of cytomegalovirus exposure and HLA in healthy donors. The PCR had 60 Vbeta and 13 Jbeta primers. Using immunoSEQ multiplex PCR, the repertoire was profiled, and TCRdb retains in-frame clones only, with some absent. The table records more than 150,000 clones, more than 75% of them present only once. The sequencing sample was made of PBMCs. The receptors come from a girl less than two years old in good health and CMV-seronegative.

The chain carries TRBV19 and TRBJ2-6, with no clear D. The CDR3 has 17 amino acids. Germline V CDR1 and CDR2: LNHDA, SQIVND (reference sequence). The V and J ends lost 5 bases and 2 bases respectively, with 16 bases between them. The CDR3 DNA sequence: TGTGCCAGTAGTCCCATCGGGTGGTCGGCTGGGGCCAACGTCCTGACTTTC. Its protein is CASSPIGWSAGANVLTF. Combining the CDR3 with reference TRBV19 and TRBJ2-6 gives the whole variable domain DGGITQSPKYLFRKEGQNVTLSCEQNLNHDAMYWYRQDPGQGLRLIYYSQIVNDFQKGDIAEGYSVSREKKESFPLTVTSAQKNPTAFYLCASSPIGWSAGANVLTFGAGSRLTVL.

Concerning this clone itself: An end of the junction does not agree with germline; a read error may underlie this. The chain combines TRBV5-1 with TRBJ2-7; 9 nucleotides line up with TRBD1. This CDR3 spans 15 amino acids. CDR1 SGHRS and CDR2 YFSETQ come from the germline V gene. CDR3 protein: CASSSVGTGSCEQYF. CDR3 coding DNA: TGCGCCAGCAGTTCAGTCGGGACAGGGTCCTGCGAGCAGTACTTC.

This chain connects TRBV7-2 to TRBJ1-3, with D possibly matching TRBD1 (5 bases). This CDR3 is built from 15 residues. The V and J ends lost 4 bases and 1 base respectively, with 11 bases between them. From germline, CDR1 is SGHTA and CDR2 FQGNSA. CDR3 amino acids: CASSYAGGSGNTIYF. The CDR3 nucleotides are TGTGCCAGCAGCTACGCTGGGGGGTCTGGAAACACCATATATTTT.

This sequence joins TRBV29-1 and TRBJ2-2; no reliable D call. Germline V lookup: CDR1 SQVTM, CDR2 ANQGSEA. This CDR3 has 13 residues. Trimming cost V 5 bases and J 5 bases, with 12 bases left between them. The CDR3 region is CSVSTVVTGELFF. CDR3 DNA: TGCAGCGTTTCCACAGTTGTGACCGGGGAGCTGTTTTTT.

The chain links TRBV7-9 to TRBJ1-2; 9 nucleotides line up with TRBD1. The CDR3 is 15 amino acids. V gave up 4 bases and J gave up 5 bases; unmatched junction bases: 8. Germline assignment: CDR1 SEHNR and CDR2 FQNEAQ (reference sequence). The CDR3 DNA sequence: TGTGCCAGCAGCTCCACGACAGGGGGGCTATATGGCTACACCTTC. Protein sequence: CASSSTTGGLYGYTF. Full variable domain (remainder filled in from reference TRBV7-9 and TRBJ1-2): DTGVSQNPRHKITKRGQNVTFRCDPISEHNRLYWYRQTLGQGPEFLTYFQNEAQLEKSRLLSDRFSAERPKGSFSTLEIQRTEQGDSAMYLCASSSTTGGLYGYTFGSGTRLTVV.

The V call is TRBV4-1, the J call TRBJ1-1; weak D call: TRBD1 (6 bases). Trimming took off 0 bases at V and 1 base at J, with 6 bases between the two ends. This CDR3 comprises 14 residues. CDR1 is MGHRA and CDR2 is YSYEKL in the germline V gene. CDR3 sequence reads: CASSQETGNTEAFF. CDR3 nucleotides: TGCGCCAGCAGCCAAGAGACAGGGAACACTGAAGCTTTCTTT.

The chain recombines TRBV9 with TRBJ1-2, with TRBD1 identical over 7 bases. This CDR3 spans 14 amino acids. CDR1 and CDR2 (germline): SGDLS, YYNGEE. J was trimmed by 3 bases and V by 4 bases; bases with no gene match: 6. CDR3 nucleotides: TGTGCCAGCAGCTTGACAGGGATGGACTATGGCTACACCTTC. This sequence encodes CASSLTGMDYGYTF.

The V gene is TRBV30, the J gene TRBJ2-3; TRBD2 agrees at 8 bases. This CDR3 spans 15 amino acids. Germline CDR1 and CDR2: GTSNPN and SVGIG (reference sequence). With V trimmed by 0 bases and J by 0 bases, 2 bases remained unmatched. CDR3 coding DNA: TGTGCCTGGAGTGTTTCTAGCGGGAGCACAGATACGCAGTATTTT. Translated, it gives CAWSVSSGSTDTQYF.

The rearrangement links TRBV7-2 to TRBJ1-2; the D gene is possibly TRBD1 (6 bases). The V gene's germline CDR1 is SGHTA and CDR2 FQGNSA. V lost 3 bases and J 5 bases, leaving 16 bases between the germline ends. The CDR3 is 15 amino acids. CDR3 coding DNA: TGTGCCAGCAGCTTTCCCTGGACAGTTTCATATGGCTACACCTTC. As protein: CASSFPWTVSYGYTF.

This chain joins TRBV29-1 and TRBJ1-1, with D possibly TRBD1 on 5 matching bases. Trimming removed 0 bases at V and 3 bases at J, with 20 bases between. Germline V lookup: CDR1 SQVTM, CDR2 ANQGSEA. This CDR3 comprises 17 residues. The CDR3 region has the DNA TGCAGCGTTGAAGAACCTTACGGGGGGAAGGGCTACACTGAAGCTTTCTTT. It yields the protein CSVEEPYGGKGYTEAFF.